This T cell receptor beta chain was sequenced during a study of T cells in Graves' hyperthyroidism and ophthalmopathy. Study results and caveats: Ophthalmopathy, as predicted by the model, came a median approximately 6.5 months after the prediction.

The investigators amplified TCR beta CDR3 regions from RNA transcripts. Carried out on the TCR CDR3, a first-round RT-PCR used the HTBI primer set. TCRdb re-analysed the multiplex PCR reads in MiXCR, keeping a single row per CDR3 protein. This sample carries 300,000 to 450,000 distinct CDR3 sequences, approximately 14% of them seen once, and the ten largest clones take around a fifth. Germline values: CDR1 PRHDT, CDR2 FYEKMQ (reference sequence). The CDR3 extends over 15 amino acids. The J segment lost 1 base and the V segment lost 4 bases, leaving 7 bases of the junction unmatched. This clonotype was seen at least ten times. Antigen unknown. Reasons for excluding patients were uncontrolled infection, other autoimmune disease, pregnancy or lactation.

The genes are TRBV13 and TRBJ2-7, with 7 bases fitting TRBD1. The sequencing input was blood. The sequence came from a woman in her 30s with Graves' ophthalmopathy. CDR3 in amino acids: CASSSGMGQSYEQYF. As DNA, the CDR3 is TGTGCCAGCAGCTCGGGAATGGGACAGTCCTACGAGCAGTACTTC.